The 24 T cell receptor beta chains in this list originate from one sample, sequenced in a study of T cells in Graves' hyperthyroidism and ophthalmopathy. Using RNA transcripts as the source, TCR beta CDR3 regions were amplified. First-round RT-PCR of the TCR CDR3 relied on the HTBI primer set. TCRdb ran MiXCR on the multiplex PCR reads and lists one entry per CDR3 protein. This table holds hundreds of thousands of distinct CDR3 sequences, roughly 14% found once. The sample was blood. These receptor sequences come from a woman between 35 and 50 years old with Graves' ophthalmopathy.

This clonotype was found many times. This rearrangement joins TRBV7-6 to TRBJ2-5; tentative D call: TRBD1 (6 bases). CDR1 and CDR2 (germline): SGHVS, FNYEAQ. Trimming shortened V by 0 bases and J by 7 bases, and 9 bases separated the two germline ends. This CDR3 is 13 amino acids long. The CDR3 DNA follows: TGTGCCAGCAGCTTAGCGGACAGCGGGACCCAGTACTTC. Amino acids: CASSLADSGTQYF.

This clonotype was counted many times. CDR3 in DNA: TGTGCCAGCAGCTCCAACCGGGGGGCCTCCTACGAGCAGTACTTC. As protein: CASSSNRGASYEQYF. The V gene is TRBV7-6, the J gene TRBJ2-7, with D possibly TRBD2 on 7 matching bases. Trimming left V 4 bases short and J 0 bases short, with 13 bases between. The CDR3 runs to 15 residues. CDR1 is SGHVS and CDR2 is FNYEAQ in the germline V gene.

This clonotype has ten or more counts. DNA of the CDR3: TGTGCCAGCAGCCAGAAGGGCACTGAAGCTTTCTTT. Its translation: CASSQKGTEAFF. The chain links TRBV25-1 to TRBJ1-1; D is ambiguous. Germline CDR1 is MGHDK and CDR2 is SYGVNS. The CDR3 extends over 12 amino acids. V dropped 6 bases and J dropped 4 bases, with 9 bases sitting between them. The full variable domain, completed using reference TRBV25-1 and TRBJ1-1, is EADIYQTPRYLVIGTGKKITLECSQTMGHDKMYWYQQDPGMELHLIHYSYGVNSTEKGDLSSESTVSRIRTEHFPLTLESARPSHTSQYLCASSQKGTEAFFGQGTRLTVV.

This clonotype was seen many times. The CDR3 DNA is TGTGCCAGCAGCGTAGCTGGGGGGGGCACAGATACGCAGTATTTT. Its translation: CASSVAGGGTDTQYF. The chain carries TRBV9 and TRBJ2-3, with 7 bases fitting TRBD2. The CDR3 runs to 15 residues. CDR1 and CDR2 (germline): SGDLS, YYNGEE. J gave up 1 base and V 0 bases, and 2 bases lay outside the gene matches.

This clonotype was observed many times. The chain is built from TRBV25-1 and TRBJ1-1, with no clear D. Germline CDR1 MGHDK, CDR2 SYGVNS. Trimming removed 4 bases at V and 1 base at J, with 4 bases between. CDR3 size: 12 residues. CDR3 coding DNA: TGTGCCAGCAGTGTGACGAACACTGAAGCTTTCTTT. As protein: CASSVTNTEAFF.

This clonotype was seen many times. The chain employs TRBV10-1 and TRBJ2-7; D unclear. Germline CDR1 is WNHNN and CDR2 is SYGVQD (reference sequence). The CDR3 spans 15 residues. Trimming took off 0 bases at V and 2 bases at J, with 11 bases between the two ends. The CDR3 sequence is CASSESRLNPYEQYF. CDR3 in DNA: TGCGCCAGCAGTGAGTCGCGGCTCAACCCCTACGAGCAGTACTTC.

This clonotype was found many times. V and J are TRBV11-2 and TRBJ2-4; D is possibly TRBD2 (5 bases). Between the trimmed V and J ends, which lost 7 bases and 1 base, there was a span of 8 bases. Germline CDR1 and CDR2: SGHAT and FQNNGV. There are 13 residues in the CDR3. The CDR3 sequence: CASTGIAKNIQYF. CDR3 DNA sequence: TGTGCCAGCACGGGAATTGCCAAAAACATTCAGTACTTC.

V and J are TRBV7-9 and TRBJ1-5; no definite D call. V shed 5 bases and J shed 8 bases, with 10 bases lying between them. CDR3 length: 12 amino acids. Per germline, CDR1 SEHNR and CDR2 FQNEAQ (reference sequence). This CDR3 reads CASSVEEEPQHF. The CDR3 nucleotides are TGTGCCAGCAGCGTAGAAGAAGAGCCCCAGCATTTT. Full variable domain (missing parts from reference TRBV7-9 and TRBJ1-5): DTGVSQNPRHKITKRGQNVTFRCDPISEHNRLYWYRQTLGQGPEFLTYFQNEAQLEKSRLLSDRFSAERPKGSFSTLEIQRTEQGDSAMYLCASSVEEEPQHFGDGTRLSIL.

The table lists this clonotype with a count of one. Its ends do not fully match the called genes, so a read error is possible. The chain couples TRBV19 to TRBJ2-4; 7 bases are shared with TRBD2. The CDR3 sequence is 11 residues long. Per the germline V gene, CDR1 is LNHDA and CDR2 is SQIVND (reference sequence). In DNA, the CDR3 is TGTGCCAGTAGTATGAGCGGGATTCACTACTTC. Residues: CASSMSGIHYF.

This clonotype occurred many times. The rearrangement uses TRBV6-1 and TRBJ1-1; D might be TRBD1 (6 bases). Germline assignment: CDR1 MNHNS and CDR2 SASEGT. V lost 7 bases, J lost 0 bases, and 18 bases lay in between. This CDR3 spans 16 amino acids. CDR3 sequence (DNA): TGTGCCAGCATTCAACCAGCAGGGGCCCTGAACACTGAAGCTTTCTTT. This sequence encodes CASIQPAGALNTEAFF.

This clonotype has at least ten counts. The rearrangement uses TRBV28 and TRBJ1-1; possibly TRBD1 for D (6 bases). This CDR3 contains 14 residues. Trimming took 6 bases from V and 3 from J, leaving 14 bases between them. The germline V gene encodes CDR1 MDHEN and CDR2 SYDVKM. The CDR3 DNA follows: TGTGCCAGCAGAACTGGGGACATTGACACTGAAGCTTTCTTT. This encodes CASRTGDIDTEAFF.

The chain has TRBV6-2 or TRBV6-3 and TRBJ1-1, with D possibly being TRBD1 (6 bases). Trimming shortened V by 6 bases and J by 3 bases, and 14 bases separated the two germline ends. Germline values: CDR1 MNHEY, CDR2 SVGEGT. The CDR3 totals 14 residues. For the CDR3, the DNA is TGTGCCAGCAGCGAGCTACGGGGGCACACTGAAGCTTTCTTT. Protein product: CASSELRGHTEAFF.

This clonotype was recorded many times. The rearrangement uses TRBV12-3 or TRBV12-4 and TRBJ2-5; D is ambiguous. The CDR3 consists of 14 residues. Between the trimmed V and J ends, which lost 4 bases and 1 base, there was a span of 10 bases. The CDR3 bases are TGTGCCAGCAGTTGGACCCCCCCCCAAGAGACCCAGTACTTC. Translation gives CASSWTPPQETQYF.

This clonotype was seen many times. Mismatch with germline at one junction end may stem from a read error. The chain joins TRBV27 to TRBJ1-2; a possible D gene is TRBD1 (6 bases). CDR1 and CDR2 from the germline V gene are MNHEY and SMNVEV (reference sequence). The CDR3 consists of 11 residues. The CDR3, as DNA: TGTGCCAGCAGTTATAGGGGACAAGTTCTTTTC. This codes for CASSYRGQVLF.

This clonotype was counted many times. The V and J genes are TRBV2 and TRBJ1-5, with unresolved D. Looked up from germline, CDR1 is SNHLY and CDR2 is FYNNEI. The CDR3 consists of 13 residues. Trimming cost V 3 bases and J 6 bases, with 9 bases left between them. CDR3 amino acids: CASSDRFGQPQHF. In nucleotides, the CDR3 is TGTGCCAGCAGTGACCGGTTCGGTCAGCCCCAGCATTTT. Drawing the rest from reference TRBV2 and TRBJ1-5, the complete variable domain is EPEVTQTPSHQVTQMGQEVILRCVPISNHLYFYWYRQILGQKVEFLVSFYNNEISEKSEIFDDQFSVERPDGSNFTLKIRSTKLEDSAMYFCASSDRFGQPQHFGDGTRLSIL.

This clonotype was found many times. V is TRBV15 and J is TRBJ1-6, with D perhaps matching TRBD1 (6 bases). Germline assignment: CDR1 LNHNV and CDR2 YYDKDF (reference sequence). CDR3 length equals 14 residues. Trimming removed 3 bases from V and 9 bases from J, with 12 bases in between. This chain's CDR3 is CATSSTGTGSPLHF. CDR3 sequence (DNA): TGTGCCACCAGCAGTACAGGGACGGGTTCACCCCTCCACTTT. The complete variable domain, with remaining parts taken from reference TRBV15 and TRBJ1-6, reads DAMVIQNPRYQVTQFGKPVTLSCSQTLNHNVMYWYQQKSSQAPKLLFHYYDKDFNNEADTPDNFQSRRPNTSFCFLDIRSPGLGDTAMYLCATSSTGTGSPLHFGNGTRLTVT.

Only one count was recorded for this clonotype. CDR3 loop: CASTRTRMNTEAFF. For the CDR3, the DNA is TGTGCCAGCACCCGAACACGGATGAACACTGAAGCTTTCTTT. The chain employs TRBV7-2 and TRBJ1-1; D gene ambiguous. This CDR3 has 14 amino acids. V lost 7 bases and J lost 0, with 12 bases in between. Germline V gives CDR1 SGHTA, CDR2 FQGNSA.

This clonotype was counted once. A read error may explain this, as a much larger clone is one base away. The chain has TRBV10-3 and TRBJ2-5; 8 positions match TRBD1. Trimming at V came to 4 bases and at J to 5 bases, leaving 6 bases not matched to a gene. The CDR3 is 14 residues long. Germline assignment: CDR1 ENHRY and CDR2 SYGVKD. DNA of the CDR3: TGTGCCATCAGTGTTGACAGGGGTCCGGAGACCCAGTACTTC. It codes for CAISVDRGPETQYF.

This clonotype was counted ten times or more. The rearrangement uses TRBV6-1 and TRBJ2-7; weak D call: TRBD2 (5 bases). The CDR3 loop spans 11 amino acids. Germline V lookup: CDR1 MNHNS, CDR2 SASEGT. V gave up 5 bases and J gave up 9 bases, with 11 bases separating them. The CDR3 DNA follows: TGTGCCAGCAGTAACAGCGGAGGGCAGTACTTC. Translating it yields CASSNSGGQYF.

CDR3: CSAPPGAEAKNIQYF. In DNA, the CDR3 is TGCAGTGCTCCCCCGGGGGCCGAAGCCAAAAACATTCAGTACTTC. The chain is built from TRBV20-1 and TRBJ2-4; D tentatively fits TRBD1 or TRBD2 (6 bases each). There are 15 residues in the CDR3. V was cut by 5 bases and J by 0 bases, with 14 bases left in between. CDR1 is DFQATT and CDR2 is SNEGSKA in the germline V gene (reference sequence).

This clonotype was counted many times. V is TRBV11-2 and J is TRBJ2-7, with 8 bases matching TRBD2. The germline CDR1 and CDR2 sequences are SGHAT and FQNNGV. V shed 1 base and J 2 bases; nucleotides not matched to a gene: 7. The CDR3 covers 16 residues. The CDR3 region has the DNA TGTGCCAGCAGCTTAGTTGCACTAGCGGTACCCTACGAGCAGTACTTC. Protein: CASSLVALAVPYEQYF.

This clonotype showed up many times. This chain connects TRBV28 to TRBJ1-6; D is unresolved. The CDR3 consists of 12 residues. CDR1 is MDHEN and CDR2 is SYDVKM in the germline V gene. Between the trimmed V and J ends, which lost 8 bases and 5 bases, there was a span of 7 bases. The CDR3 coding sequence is TGTGCCAGCCATGCTAATAATTCACCCCTCCACTTT. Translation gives CASHANNSPLHF.

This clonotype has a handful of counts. This CDR3 reads CASSLFSSVGELFF. DNA of the CDR3: TGTGCCAGCAGCTTATTTTCCTCGGTCGGGGAGCTGTTTTTT. The rearrangement uses TRBV7-9 and TRBJ2-2, with D hard to call. The CDR3 has 14 residues. Germline V lookup: CDR1 SEHNR, CDR2 FQNEAQ (reference sequence). The V and J ends lost 2 bases and 7 bases respectively, with 11 bases between them. The whole variable domain, filled in from reference TRBV7-9 and TRBJ2-2, reads DTGVSQNPRHKITKRGQNVTFRCDPISEHNRLYWYRQTLGQGPEFLTYFQNEAQLEKSRLLSDRFSAERPKGSFSTLEIQRTEQGDSAMYLCASSLFSSVGELFFGEGSRLTVL.

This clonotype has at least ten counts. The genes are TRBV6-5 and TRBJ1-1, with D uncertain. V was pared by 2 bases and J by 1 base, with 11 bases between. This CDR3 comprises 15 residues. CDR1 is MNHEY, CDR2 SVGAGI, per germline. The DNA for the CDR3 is TGTGCCAGCAGTTACCCTCTTAGCGAGAACACTGAAGCTTTCTTT. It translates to CASSYPLSENTEAFF.